The 24 T cell receptor beta chains in this list originate from one sample, sequenced in a study of T cell clones after liver transplantation. The data were produced by immunoSEQ multiplex PCR, yet TCRdb's version contains in-frame clones alone and is incomplete. Found here are about 85,000 clones, roughly 80% of them singletons; the top ten hold approximately 0.43%. Sample: CD4+ T cells from blood, taken around 42 months after liver transplant. The receptors were gathered from a human patient who received a liver transplant. Part of the T cell pool may stem from the graft donor.

This clone was observed a few times. The chain is built from TRBV28 and TRBJ1-1; weak D call: TRBD1 (5 bases). V was trimmed by 3 bases and J by 0 bases, leaving 8 bases between them. The CDR3 has 14 residues. The V gene's germline CDR1 is MDHEN and CDR2 SYDVKM. The CDR3 nucleotides are TGTGCCAGCAGTTTGCAGGGTGTGAACACTGAAGCTTTCTTT. Its protein product is CASSLQGVNTEAFF.

The table lists this clone with a count of one. This sample also contains other DNA sequences that code for the same CDR3. V is TRBV7-2 and J is TRBJ2-3; D is uncertain. The V gene lost 4 bases and the J gene lost 4 bases, with 3 bases spanning the gap. The CDR3 spans 11 residues. Germline CDR1 is SGHTA and CDR2 is FQGNSA. The CDR3 coding sequence is TGTGCCAGCAGCTCCGCAGATACGCAGTATTTT. It is translated as CASSSADTQYF.

The chain combines TRBV28 with TRBJ1-1, with 10 bases lining up with TRBD1. The ends lost 5 bases at V and 6 bases at J; junction bases unmatched: 9. This CDR3 comprises 15 residues. Germline-derived CDR1 and CDR2 are MDHEN and SYDVKM. CDR3 sequence reads: CASSPRTGGVAEAFF. The DNA for the CDR3 is TGTGCCAGCAGTCCGAGGACAGGGGGAGTGGCTGAAGCTTTCTTT.

The V call is TRBV11-1, the J call TRBJ1-1; 7 positions agree with TRBD1. Germline V gene sequence: CDR1 SGHAT, CDR2 FQDESV (reference sequence). The V segment lost 5 bases and the J segment 2 bases; nucleotides outside the gene matches: 5. The CDR3 runs to 14 residues. The DNA for the CDR3 is TGTGCCAGCAGCCTGGGACAGCTTAACACTGAAGCTTTCTTT. Encoded protein: CASSLGQLNTEAFF. The full variable domain, completed using reference TRBV11-1 and TRBJ1-1, is EAEVAQSPRYKITEKSQAVAFWCDPISGHATLYWYRQILGQGPELLVQFQDESVVDDSQLPKDRFSAERLKGVDSTLKIQPAELGDSAMYLCASSLGQLNTEAFFGQGTRLTVV.

The chain joins TRBV28 to TRBJ2-7; no definite D call. CDR1 and CDR2 from the germline V gene are MDHEN and SYDVKM. The CDR3 sequence is 12 residues long. The V end lost 8 bases, the J end lost 4 bases, and 12 bases lay between the germline ends. Here the CDR3 reads CASASPGYEQYF. CDR3 sequence (DNA): TGTGCCAGCGCTTCCCCCGGGTACGAGCAGTACTTC.

In its sample, this clone was seen a few times. The chain has TRBV7-9 and TRBJ1-5; a weak D match, TRBD1 (6 bases). CDR1 is SEHNR, CDR2 FQNEAQ, per germline (reference sequence). Trimming removed 5 bases from V and 3 bases from J, with 17 bases in between. The CDR3 sequence is 16 residues long. The CDR3 is CASSPGVIGFNQPQHF. CDR3 in DNA: TGTGCCAGCAGCCCAGGGGTCATCGGATTCAATCAGCCCCAGCATTTT.

V and J are TRBV5-4 and TRBJ1-4, with 9 bases aligning to TRBD1. V was clipped by 4 bases and J by 7 bases; unmatched bases: 8. This CDR3 is 15 amino acids long. CDR1 SGHNT and CDR2 YYREEE come from the germline V gene (reference sequence). The chain's CDR3 is CASSPLGQGFEKLFF. The CDR3 bases are TGTGCCAGCAGCCCCTTGGGACAGGGTTTTGAAAAACTGTTTTTT.

The chain has TRBV5-1 and TRBJ2-3; no definite D call. This CDR3 has 15 residues. Trimming removed 4 bases from V and 5 bases from J, with 17 bases in between. The germline V gene has CDR1 SGHRS and CDR2 YFSETQ. The CDR3 DNA reads as TGCGCCAGCAGCCGTCCGGCCGGGCAAGAAGATACGCAGTATTTT. Encoded protein: CASSRPAGQEDTQYF.

CDR3 protein: CASRHTQGRIYEQYF. The CDR3, as DNA: TGTGCCAGCAGACATACACAGGGCCGGATCTACGAGCAGTACTTC. J is TRBJ2-7 and V is TRBV28, with a weak D call TRBD1 (6 bases). Germline V gene data show CDR1 as MDHEN and CDR2 as SYDVKM. The CDR3 sequence is 15 residues long. The V gene lost 6 bases and the J gene lost 3 bases, with 18 bases spanning the gap.

V usage is TRBV5-1 and J usage is TRBJ2-7; 8 bases agree with TRBD2. CDR1 and CDR2 (germline): SGHRS, YFSETQ. V was clipped by 7 bases and J by 5 bases; unmatched bases: 14. CDR3 length: 15 residues. The CDR3 nucleotides read TGCGCCAGCCGCCTGGCGGGAGGTTTCTCTGACGAGCAGTACTTC. Amino acids: CASRLAGGFSDEQYF. Complete variable domain (other parts from reference TRBV5-1 and TRBJ2-7): KAGVTQTPRYLIKTRGQQVTLSCSPISGHRSVSWYQQTPGQGLQFLFEYFSETQRNKGNFPGRFSGRQFSNSRSEMNVSTLELGDSALYLCASRLAGGFSDEQYFGPGTRLTVT.

CDR3 nucleotides: TGTGCCAGTAGTGCGAGTTTTTTTTATGGCTACACCTTC. Its translation: CASSASFFYGYTF. The chain employs TRBV19 and TRBJ1-2; D is uncertain. Deletions cut 5 bases from V and 5 bases from J, with 12 bases between. The germline gives CDR1 LNHDA, CDR2 SQIVND (reference sequence). The CDR3 runs 13 residues. Full variable domain (remainder filled in from reference TRBV19 and TRBJ1-2): DGGITQSPKYLFRKEGQNVTLSCEQNLNHDAMYWYRQDPGQGLRLIYYSQIVNDFQKGDIAEGYSVSREKKESFPLTVTSAQKNPTAFYLCASSASFFYGYTFGSGTRLTVV.

The rearrangement joins TRBV9 to TRBJ2-3; tentative D call: TRBD1 (6 bases). This CDR3 region has 12 residues. V lost 4 bases, J lost 7 bases, and 10 bases lay in between. From germline, CDR1 is SGDLS and CDR2 YYNGEE. The CDR3 sequence: CASSQDRNTQYF. Written as DNA, the CDR3 is TGTGCCAGCAGCCAGGACAGAAATACGCAGTATTTT.

This sequence joins TRBV19 and TRBJ2-7; 10 bases map to TRBD1. The CDR3 runs to 17 residues. V lost 1 base, J lost 5 bases, and 11 bases stayed unmatched. Germline V gene data show CDR1 as LNHDA and CDR2 as SQIVND (reference sequence). CDR3: CASSIGAPGQGYNEQYF. As DNA, the CDR3 is TGTGCCAGTAGTATAGGCGCCCCGGGACAGGGGTATAACGAGCAGTACTTC.

The CDR3 DNA follows: TGTGCCAGCAGTTTATCCCCAGGGCTGGATACGCAGTATTTT. This sequence encodes CASSLSPGLDTQYF. V and J are TRBV28 and TRBJ2-3; perhaps TRBD1 as D (5 bases). Trimming took 1 base from V and 6 from J, leaving 11 bases between them. CDR1 and CDR2 from the germline V gene are MDHEN and SYDVKM. The CDR3 consists of 14 residues.

CDR3 sequence (DNA): TGCGCCAGCAGCTTGATGGCTCGGGCTAGCGGAGACAATGAGCAGTTCTTC. Translation gives CASSLMARASGDNEQFF. The chain recombines TRBV5-1 with TRBJ2-1; 7 bases agree with TRBD2. V lost 1 base to trimming and J lost 5 bases; unmatched junction nucleotides: 12. Per germline, CDR1 SGHRS and CDR2 YFSETQ. CDR3 size: 17 residues.

V is TRBV28 and J is TRBJ1-1, with 7 bases matching TRBD1. The J segment lost 2 bases and the V segment lost 6 bases, leaving 6 bases of the junction unmatched. Germline values: CDR1 MDHEN, CDR2 SYDVKM. This CDR3 spans 14 amino acids. The CDR3 reads CASRGQPQNTEAFF. The CDR3 region has the DNA TGTGCCAGCAGGGGACAGCCTCAAAACACTGAAGCTTTCTTT.

J is TRBJ2-3 and V is TRBV7-2, with unresolved D. Trimming removed 3 bases from V and 5 bases from J, with 3 bases in between. CDR1 is SGHTA and CDR2 is FQGNSA in the germline V gene. The length of the CDR3 is 11 residues. The CDR3 sequence is CASSFKDTQYF. The CDR3 bases are TGTGCCAGCAGCTTTAAAGATACGCAGTATTTT.

The chain joins TRBV4-2 to TRBJ2-1; 14 bases map to TRBD2. This CDR3 region has 15 residues. CDR1 and CDR2 from the germline V gene are LGHNA and YNFKEQ. With V trimmed by 4 bases and J by 6 bases, 2 bases remained unmatched. For the CDR3, the DNA is TGTGCCAGCAGCCCGGGACTAGCGGGAGCCAATGAGCAGTTCTTC. It is translated as CASSPGLAGANEQFF.

The chain employs TRBV29-1 and TRBJ2-6, with 9 bases matching TRBD1. V was clipped by 2 bases and J by 5 bases; unmatched bases: 10. Per the germline V gene, CDR1 is SQVTM and CDR2 is ANQGSEA. The CDR3 consists of 17 residues. CDR3 in DNA: TGCAGCGTTGAAACACCGGGACAGGGATACAGGGCCAACGTCCTGACTTTC. As protein: CSVETPGQGYRANVLTF.

The J gene is TRBJ2-7, the V gene TRBV19; TRBD2 agrees at 9 bases. Germline CDR1 and CDR2: LNHDA and SQIVND (reference sequence). Trimming at V came to 5 bases and at J to 1 base, leaving 3 bases not matched to a gene. The CDR3 loop spans 14 amino acids. CDR3 nucleotides: TGTGCCAGTAGTGGAAGCGGGGGGTCCTACGAGCAGTACTTC. As protein: CASSGSGGSYEQYF.

In its sample, this clone was seen a few times. The chain is built from TRBV6-5 and TRBJ2-7, with TRBD1 matching over 8 bases. Germline V lookup: CDR1 MNHEY, CDR2 SVGAGI. After removal of 6 bases from V and 0 bases from J, the junction contained 4 bases not matched to a gene. The CDR3 has 14 residues. This chain's CDR3 is CASRSGQASYEQYF. The CDR3, as DNA: TGTGCCAGCAGATCGGGACAGGCCTCCTACGAGCAGTACTTC.

This clone has only a few counts. The chain uses TRBV5-6 and TRBJ2-7; D not resolved. Germline CDR1 SGHDT, CDR2 YYEEEE. Trimming took off 0 bases at V and 2 bases at J, with 9 bases between the two ends. This CDR3 is built from 14 residues. In nucleotides, the CDR3 is TGTGCCAGCAGCTTGGGCACGGTGACCTACGAGCAGTACTTC. It yields the protein CASSLGTVTYEQYF.

DNA of the CDR3: TGTGCCAGCAGCTTACACCTCCCGGGACAGGGGGCGAACACTGAAGCTTTCTTT. Its translation: CASSLHLPGQGANTEAFF. The chain has TRBV7-2 and TRBJ1-1, with 12 nucleotides matching TRBD1. CDR1 is SGHTA, CDR2 FQGNSA, per germline. V was clipped by 2 bases and J by 1 base; unmatched bases: 8. The CDR3 is 18 residues long.

There are a few counts of this clone. The chain links TRBV30 to TRBJ2-6, with a weak D call TRBD1 (5 bases). From germline, CDR1 is GTSNPN and CDR2 SVGIG (reference sequence). This CDR3 contains 17 residues. The DNA for the CDR3 is TGTGCGCTGGCAGTGAGCAGGGTACGGTCTGGGGCCAACGTCCTGACTTTC. Translated, it gives CALAVSRVRSGANVLTF.